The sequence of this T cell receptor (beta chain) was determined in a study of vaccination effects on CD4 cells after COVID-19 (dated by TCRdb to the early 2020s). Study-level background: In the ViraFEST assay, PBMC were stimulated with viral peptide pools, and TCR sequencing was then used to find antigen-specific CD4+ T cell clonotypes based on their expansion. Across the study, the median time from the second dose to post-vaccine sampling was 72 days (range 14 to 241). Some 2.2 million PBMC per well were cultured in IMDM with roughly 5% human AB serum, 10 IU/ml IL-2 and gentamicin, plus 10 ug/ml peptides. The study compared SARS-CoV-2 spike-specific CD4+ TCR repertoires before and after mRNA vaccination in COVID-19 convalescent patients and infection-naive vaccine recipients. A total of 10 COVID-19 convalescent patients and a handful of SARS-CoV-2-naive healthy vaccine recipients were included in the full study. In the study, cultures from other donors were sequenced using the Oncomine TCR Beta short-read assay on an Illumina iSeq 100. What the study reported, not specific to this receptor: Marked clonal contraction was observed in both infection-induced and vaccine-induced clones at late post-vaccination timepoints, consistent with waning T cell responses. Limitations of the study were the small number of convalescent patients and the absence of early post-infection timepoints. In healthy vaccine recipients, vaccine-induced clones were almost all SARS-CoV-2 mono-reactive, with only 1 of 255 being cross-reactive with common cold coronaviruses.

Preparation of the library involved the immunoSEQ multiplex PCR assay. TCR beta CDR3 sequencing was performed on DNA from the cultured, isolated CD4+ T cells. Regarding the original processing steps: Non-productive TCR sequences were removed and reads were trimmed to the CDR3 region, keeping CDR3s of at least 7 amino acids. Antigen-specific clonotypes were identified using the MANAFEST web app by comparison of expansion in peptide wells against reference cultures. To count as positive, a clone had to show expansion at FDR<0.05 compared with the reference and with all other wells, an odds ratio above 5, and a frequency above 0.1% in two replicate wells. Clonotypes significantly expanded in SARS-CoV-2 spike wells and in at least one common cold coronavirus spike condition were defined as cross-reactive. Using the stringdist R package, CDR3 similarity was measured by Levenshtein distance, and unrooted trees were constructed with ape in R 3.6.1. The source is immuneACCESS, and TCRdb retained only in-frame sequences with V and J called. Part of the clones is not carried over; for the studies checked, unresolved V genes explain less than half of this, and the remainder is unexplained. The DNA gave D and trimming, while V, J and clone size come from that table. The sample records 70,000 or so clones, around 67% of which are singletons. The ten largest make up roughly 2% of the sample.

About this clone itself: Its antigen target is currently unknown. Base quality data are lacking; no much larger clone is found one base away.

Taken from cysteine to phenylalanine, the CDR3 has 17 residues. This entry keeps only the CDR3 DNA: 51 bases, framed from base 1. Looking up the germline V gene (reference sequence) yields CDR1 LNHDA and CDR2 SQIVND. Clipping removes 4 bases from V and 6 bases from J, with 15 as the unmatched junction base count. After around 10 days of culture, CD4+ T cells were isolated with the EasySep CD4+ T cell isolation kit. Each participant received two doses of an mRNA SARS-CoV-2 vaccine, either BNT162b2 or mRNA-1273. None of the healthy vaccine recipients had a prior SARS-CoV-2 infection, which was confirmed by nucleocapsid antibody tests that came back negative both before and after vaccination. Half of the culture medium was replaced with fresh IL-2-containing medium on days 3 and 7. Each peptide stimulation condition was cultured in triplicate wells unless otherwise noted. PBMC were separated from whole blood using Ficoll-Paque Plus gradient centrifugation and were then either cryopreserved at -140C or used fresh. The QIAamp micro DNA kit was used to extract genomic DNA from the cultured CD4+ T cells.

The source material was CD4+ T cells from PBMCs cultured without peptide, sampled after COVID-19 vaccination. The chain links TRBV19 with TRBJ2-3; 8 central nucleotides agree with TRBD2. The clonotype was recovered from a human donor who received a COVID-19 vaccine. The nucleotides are TGTGCCAGTAGTACTCTGGGAGCGGGGGCCCGAGATGATACGCAGTATTTT. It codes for CASSTLGAGARDDTQYF.